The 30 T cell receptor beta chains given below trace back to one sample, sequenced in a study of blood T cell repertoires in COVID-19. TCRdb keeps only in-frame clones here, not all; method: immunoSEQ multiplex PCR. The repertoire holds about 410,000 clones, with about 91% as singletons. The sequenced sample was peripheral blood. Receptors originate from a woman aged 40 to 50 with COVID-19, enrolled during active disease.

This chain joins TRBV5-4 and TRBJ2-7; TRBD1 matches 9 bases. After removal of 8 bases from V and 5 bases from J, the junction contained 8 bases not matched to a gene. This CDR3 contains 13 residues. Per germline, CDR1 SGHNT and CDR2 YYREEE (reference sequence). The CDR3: CARRDREGDEQYF. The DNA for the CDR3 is TGTGCCAGACGGGACAGGGAAGGCGACGAGCAGTACTTC.

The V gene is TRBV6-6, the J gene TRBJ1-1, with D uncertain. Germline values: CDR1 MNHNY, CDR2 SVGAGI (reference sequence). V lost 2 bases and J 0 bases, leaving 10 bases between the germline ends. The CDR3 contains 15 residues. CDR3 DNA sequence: TGTGCCAGCAGTTACACCCGAGGTATGAACACTGAAGCTTTCTTT. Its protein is CASSYTRGMNTEAFF.

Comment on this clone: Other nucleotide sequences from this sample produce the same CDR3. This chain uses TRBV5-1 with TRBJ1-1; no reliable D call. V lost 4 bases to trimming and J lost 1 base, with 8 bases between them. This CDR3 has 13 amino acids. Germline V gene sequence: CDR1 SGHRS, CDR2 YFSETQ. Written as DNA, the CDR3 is TGCGCCAGCAGCAGGGAGGGGAACACTGAAGCTTTCTTT. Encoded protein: CASSREGNTEAFF.

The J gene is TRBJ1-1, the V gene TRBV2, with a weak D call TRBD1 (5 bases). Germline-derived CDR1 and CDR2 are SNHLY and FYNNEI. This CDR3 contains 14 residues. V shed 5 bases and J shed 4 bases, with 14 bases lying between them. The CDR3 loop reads CASSRQAGGTEAFF. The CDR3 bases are TGTGCCAGCAGTCGTCAAGCGGGGGGCACTGAAGCTTTCTTT.

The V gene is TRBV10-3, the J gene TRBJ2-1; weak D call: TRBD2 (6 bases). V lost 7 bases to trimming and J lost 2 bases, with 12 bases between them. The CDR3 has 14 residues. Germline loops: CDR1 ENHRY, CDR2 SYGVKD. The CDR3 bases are TGTGCCATCACCGCGGGGCAGACCTACAATGAGCAGTTCTTC. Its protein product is CAITAGQTYNEQFF.

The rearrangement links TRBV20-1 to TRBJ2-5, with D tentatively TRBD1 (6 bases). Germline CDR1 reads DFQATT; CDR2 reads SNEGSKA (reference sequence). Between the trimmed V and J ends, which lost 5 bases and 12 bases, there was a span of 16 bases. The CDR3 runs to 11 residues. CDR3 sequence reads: CSARAGAREYF. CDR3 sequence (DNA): TGCAGTGCTCGGGCAGGGGCCCGAGAGTACTTC.

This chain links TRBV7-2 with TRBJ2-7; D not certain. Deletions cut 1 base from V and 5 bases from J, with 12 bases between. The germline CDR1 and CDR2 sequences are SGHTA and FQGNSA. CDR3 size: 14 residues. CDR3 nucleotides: TGTGCCAGCAGCTTAGTCCCGACCCAGGACGAGCAGTACTTC. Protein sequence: CASSLVPTQDEQYF. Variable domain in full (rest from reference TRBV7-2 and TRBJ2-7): GAGVSQSPSNKVTEKGKDVELRCDPISGHTALYWYRQSLGQGLEFLIYFQGNSAPDKSGLPSDRFSAERTGGSVSTLTIQRTQQEDSAVYLCASSLVPTQDEQYFGPGTRLTVT.

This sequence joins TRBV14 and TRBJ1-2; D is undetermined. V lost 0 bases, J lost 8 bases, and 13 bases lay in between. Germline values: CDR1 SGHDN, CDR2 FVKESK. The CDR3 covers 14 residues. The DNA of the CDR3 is TGTGCCAGCAGCCAAGATCTCCGGGCGGGAGGCTACACCTTC. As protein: CASSQDLRAGGYTF.

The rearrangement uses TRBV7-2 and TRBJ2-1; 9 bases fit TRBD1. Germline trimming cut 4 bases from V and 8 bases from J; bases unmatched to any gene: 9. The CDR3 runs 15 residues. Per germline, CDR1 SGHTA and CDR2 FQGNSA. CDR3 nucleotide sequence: TGTGCCAGCAGCTACCAGGGACAGGGAGGCGATGAGCAGTTCTTC. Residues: CASSYQGQGGDEQFF.

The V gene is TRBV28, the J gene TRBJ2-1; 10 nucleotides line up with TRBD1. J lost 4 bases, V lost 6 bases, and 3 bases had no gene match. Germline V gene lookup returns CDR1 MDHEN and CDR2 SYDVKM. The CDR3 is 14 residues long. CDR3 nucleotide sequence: TGTGCCAGCAGCCGGACAGGGGGGTACAATGAGCAGTTCTTC. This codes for CASSRTGGYNEQFF.

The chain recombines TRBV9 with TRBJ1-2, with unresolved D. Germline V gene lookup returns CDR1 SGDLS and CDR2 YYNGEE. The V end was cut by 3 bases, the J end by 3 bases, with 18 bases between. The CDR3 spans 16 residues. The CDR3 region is CASSERPESPHYGYTF. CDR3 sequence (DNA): TGTGCCAGCAGCGAGAGGCCCGAAAGTCCTCACTATGGCTACACCTTC. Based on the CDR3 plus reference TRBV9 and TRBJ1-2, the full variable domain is DSGVTQTPKHLITATGQRVTLRCSPRSGDLSVYWYQQSLDQGLQFLIQYYNGEERAKGNILERFSAQQFPDLHSELNLSSLELGDSALYFCASSERPESPHYGYTFGSGTRLTVV.

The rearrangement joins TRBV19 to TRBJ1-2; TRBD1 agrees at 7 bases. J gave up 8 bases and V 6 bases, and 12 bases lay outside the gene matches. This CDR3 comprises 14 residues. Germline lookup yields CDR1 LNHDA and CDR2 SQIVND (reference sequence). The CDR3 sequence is CASRDGQEGVGYTF. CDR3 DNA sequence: TGTGCCAGTAGGGATGGACAGGAGGGAGTGGGCTACACCTTC. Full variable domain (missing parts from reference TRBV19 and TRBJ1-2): DGGITQSPKYLFRKEGQNVTLSCEQNLNHDAMYWYRQDPGQGLRLIYYSQIVNDFQKGDIAEGYSVSREKKESFPLTVTSAQKNPTAFYLCASRDGQEGVGYTFGSGTRLTVV.

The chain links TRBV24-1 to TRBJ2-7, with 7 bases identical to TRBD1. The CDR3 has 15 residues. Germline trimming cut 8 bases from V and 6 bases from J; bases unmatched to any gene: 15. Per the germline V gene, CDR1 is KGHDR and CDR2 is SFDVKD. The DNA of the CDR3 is TGTGCCACCACCGCTCCCGGGACAGTGCCTCTCGAGCAGTACTTC. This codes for CATTAPGTVPLEQYF.

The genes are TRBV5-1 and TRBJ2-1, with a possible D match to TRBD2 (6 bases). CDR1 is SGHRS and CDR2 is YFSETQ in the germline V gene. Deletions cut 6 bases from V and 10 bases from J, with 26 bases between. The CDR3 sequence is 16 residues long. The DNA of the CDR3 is TGCGCCAGCACCCCCCCCCTCGGGAGCCCAATGCGGGAGCAGTTCTTC. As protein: CASTPPLGSPMREQFF.

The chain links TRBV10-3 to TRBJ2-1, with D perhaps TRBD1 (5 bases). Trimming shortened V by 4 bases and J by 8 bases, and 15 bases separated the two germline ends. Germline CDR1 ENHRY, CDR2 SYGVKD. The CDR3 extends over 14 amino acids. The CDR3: CAISVADWGDEQFF. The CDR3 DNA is TGTGCCATCAGTGTAGCTGATTGGGGCGATGAGCAGTTCTTC.

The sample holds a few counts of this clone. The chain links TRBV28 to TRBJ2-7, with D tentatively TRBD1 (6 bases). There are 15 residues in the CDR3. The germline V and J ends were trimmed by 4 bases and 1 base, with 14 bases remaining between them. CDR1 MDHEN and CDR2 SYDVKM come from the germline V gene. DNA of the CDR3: TGTGCCAGCAGTTCTCTAGACAGGAATTCCTACGAGCAGTACTTC. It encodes CASSSLDRNSYEQYF.

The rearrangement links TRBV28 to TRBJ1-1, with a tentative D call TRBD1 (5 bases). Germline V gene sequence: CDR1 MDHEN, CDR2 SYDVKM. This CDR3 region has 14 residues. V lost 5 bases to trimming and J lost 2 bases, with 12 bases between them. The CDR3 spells CASSRSRANTEAFF. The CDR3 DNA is TGTGCCAGCAGTCGCAGCAGGGCTAACACTGAAGCTTTCTTT.

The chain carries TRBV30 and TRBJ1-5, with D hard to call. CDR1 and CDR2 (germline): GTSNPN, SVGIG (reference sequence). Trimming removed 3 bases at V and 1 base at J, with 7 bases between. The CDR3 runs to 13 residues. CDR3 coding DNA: TGTGCCTGGAGGGGCAGGAGCAATCAGCCCCAGCATTTT. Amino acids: CAWRGRSNQPQHF.

The CDR3 nucleotides read TGTGCCAGCAGCCAAGTCAGTGGCGGGAGGGTCGGTTACAATGAGCAGTTCTTC. Its protein is CASSQVSGGRVGYNEQFF. The chain has TRBV3-1 (or the pseudogene TRBV3-2) and TRBJ2-1; 9 positions agree with TRBD2. The CDR3 has 18 amino acids. Per germline, CDR1 LGHDT and CDR2 YNNKEL (reference sequence). Trimming took 1 base from V and 4 from J; bases not matched to a gene: 11.

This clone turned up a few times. In DNA form, the CDR3 reads TGTGCCAGCAGTGCCTGGACAGGGACCTATGGCTACACCTTC. It translates to CASSAWTGTYGYTF. This sequence joins TRBV2 and TRBJ1-2, with 8 nucleotides matching TRBD1. The CDR3 contains 14 residues. The V gene end was trimmed by 4 bases and the J gene end by 4 bases; junction bases not matched to a gene: 5. The germline V gene encodes CDR1 SNHLY and CDR2 FYNNEI.

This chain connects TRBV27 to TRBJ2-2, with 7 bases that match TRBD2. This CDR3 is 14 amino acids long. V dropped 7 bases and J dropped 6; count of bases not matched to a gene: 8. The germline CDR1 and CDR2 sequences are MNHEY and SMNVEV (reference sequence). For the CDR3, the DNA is TGTGCCAGCACTCGGGGGGTCCGTTCCGGGGAGCTGTTTTTT. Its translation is CASTRGVRSGELFF.

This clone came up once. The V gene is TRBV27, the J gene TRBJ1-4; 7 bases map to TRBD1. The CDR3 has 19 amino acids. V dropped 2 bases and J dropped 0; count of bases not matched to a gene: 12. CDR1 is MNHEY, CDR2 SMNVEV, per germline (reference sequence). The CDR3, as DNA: TGTGCCAGCAGTTTACATAACCAGGGGGGAAGGGCAACTAATGAAAAACTGTTTTTT. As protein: CASSLHNQGGRATNEKLFF.

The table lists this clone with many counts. Here the CDR3 reads CASRPGQGSPSGYTF. The CDR3 DNA follows: TGTGCCAGCAGACCCGGACAGGGGTCCCCTTCGGGCTACACCTTC. This chain joins TRBV6-6 and TRBJ1-2; TRBD1 agrees at 9 bases. Germline loops: CDR1 MNHNY, CDR2 SVGAGI (reference sequence). With 6 bases clipped from V and 8 bases from J, the junction kept 13 bases outside the gene matches. The CDR3 length is 15 residues.

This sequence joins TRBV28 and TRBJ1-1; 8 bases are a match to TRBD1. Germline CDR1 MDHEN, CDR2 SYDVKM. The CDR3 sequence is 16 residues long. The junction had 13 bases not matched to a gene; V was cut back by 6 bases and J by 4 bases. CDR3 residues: CASSSPRQGSGTEAFF. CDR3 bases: TGTGCCAGCAGCTCTCCCCGACAGGGGAGTGGCACTGAAGCTTTCTTT.

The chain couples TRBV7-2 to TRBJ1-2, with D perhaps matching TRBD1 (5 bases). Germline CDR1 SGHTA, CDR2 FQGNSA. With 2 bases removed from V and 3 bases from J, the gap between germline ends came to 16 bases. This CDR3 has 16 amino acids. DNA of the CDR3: TGTGCCAGCAGCTTAAAGGGACGGGACTGGGACTATGGCTACACCTTC. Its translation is CASSLKGRDWDYGYTF.

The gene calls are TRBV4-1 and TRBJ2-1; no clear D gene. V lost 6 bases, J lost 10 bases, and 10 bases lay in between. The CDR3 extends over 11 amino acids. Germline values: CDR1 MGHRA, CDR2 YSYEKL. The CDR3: CASSEAEEQFF. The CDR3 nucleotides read TGCGCCAGCAGTGAGGCGGAGGAGCAGTTCTTC.

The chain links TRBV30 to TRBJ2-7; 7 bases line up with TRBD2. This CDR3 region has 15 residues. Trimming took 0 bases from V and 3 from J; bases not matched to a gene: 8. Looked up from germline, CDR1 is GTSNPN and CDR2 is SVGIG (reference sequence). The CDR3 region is CAWSVRGELNYEQYF. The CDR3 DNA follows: TGTGCCTGGAGTGTACGGGGGGAGCTCAACTACGAGCAGTACTTC.

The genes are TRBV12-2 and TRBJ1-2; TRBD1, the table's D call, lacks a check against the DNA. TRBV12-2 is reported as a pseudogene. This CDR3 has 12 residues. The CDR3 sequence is CASKETDYGYTF. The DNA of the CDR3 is TGTGCAAGCAAGGAGACAGACTATGGCTACACCTTC.

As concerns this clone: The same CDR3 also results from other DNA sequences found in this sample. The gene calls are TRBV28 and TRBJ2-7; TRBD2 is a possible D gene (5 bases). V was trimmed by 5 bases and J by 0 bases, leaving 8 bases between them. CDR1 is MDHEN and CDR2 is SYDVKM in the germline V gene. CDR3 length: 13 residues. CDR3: CASSPRGSYEQYF. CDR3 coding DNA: TGTGCCAGCAGTCCCCGGGGCTCCTACGAGCAGTACTTC.

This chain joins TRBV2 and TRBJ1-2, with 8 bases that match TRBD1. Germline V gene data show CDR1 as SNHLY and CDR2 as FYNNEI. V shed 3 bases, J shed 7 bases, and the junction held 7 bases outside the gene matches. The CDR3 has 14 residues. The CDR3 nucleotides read TGTGCCAGCAGTGATGCGGCCAGGGGGCTTGGCTACACCTTC. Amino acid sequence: CASSDAARGLGYTF. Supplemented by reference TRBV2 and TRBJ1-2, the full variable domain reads EPEVTQTPSHQVTQMGQEVILRCVPISNHLYFYWYRQILGQKVEFLVSFYNNEISEKSEIFDDQFSVERPDGSNFTLKIRSTKLEDSAMYFCASSDAARGLGYTFGSGTRLTVV.